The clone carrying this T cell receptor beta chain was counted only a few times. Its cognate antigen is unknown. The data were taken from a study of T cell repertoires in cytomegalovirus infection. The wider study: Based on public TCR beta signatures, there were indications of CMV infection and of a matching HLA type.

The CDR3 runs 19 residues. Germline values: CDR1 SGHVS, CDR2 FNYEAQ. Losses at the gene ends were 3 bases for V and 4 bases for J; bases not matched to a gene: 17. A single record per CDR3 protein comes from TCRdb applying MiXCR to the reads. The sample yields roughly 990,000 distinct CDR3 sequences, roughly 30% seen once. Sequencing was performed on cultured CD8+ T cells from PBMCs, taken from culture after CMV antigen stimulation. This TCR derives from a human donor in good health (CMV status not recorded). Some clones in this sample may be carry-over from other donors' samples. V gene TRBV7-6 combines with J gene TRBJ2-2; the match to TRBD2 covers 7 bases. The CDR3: CASSFWGGGYNRLTGELFF. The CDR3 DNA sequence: TGTGCCAGCAGCTTCTGGGGGGGAGGTTACAATCGGCTCACCGGGGAGCTGTTTTTT.